This entry describes one T cell receptor (beta chain). The data stem from a study of blood T cells in healthy people across ages. A sample-barcoded 5' primer and a J-beta primer mix were used in a second PCR of about 7 to 11 cycles. TCRdb ran MiXCR on the 5' RACE reads and lists one entry per CDR3 protein. The sample has about 800,000 distinct CDR3 sequences, more than 20% seen once; the top ten hold under 4.5%. Every sample had a minimum of 6.5 million PBMCs isolated. The same specimen was also included in a second study, on T cells of mothers and their children. That paper states: Both sample barcodes and 2-4 random nucleotides came from the M1S primer of the second PCR. The authors found no persistent microchimeric T cell clones.

The receptor's source is a boy between 5 and 17 years old in good health. The sequenced sample was blood.

For the CDR3, the DNA is TGTGCCAGCAGCCCACTAGGGAGCTTAGCGTATGGCTACACCTTC. This translates into CASSPLGSLAYGYTF. The chain joins TRBV7-9 to TRBJ1-2, with no clear D. Germline CDR1 is SEHNR and CDR2 is FQNEAQ (reference sequence). Trimming removed 5 bases from V and 5 bases from J, with 18 bases in between. CDR3 size: 15 residues.